This T cell receptor beta chain appears in the sequencing data of a study of blood T cells in healthy people across ages. V lost 6 bases and J 11 bases, leaving 12 bases between the germline ends. This CDR3 is 11 amino acids long. Germline lookup yields CDR1 KGHDR and CDR2 SFDVKD. The authors ran a second PCR of 7 to 11 cycles using a sample-barcoded 5' primer and a J-beta primer mix. A single record per CDR3 protein comes from TCRdb applying MiXCR to the 5' RACE reads. The sample has hundreds of thousands of distinct CDR3 sequences, approximately 48% seen once; the top ten hold about 21%. This clonotype was seen a few times. The authors isolated at least 6 million PBMCs per sample.

Material: blood. J is TRBJ2-5 and V is TRBV24-1; D remains ambiguous. This TCR derives from a man aged 55 to 69 in good health. In DNA, the CDR3 is TGTGCCACCAGTCTGGGGAATGAGCAGTACTTC. Protein: CATSLGNEQYF.